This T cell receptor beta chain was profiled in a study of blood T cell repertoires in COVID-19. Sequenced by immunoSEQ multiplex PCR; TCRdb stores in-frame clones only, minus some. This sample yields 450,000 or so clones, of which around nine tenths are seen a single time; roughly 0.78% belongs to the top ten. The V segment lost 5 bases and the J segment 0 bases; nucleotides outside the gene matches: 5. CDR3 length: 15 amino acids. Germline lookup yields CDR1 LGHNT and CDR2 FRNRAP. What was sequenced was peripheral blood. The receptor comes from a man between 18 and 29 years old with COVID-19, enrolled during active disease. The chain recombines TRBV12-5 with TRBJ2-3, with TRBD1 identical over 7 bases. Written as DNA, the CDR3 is TGTGCTAGTGGTGCACAGGGGATAAGCACAGATACGCAGTATTTT. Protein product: CASGAQGISTDTQYF.